The 5 T cell receptor beta chains below all came from one sample that was sequenced in a study of control samples from healthy donors and cancer patients. The method was immunoSEQ multiplex PCR; TCRdb's version includes in-frame clones alone and lacks a portion of them. This sample carries fewer than 200,000 clones, just over 95% of them seen once, and the ten largest clones take 1%. Sequencing input: blood. The receptors here all came from a woman under 40 in good health.

The chain carries TRBV5-1 and TRBJ2-3; D is possibly TRBD1 (6 bases). Trimming took 2 bases from V and 2 from J, leaving 18 bases between them. This CDR3 has 17 amino acids. Germline V gives CDR1 SGHRS, CDR2 YFSETQ. The CDR3 nucleotides are TGCGCCAGCAGCTTCCATGTTGGGACAAACCCCACAGATACGCAGTATTTT. Its translation is CASSFHVGTNPTDTQYF.

This clone showed up just once. The J gene is TRBJ1-6, the V gene TRBV9; D gene unclear. The CDR3 runs to 15 residues. Germline lookup yields CDR1 SGDLS and CDR2 YYNGEE. V gave up 0 bases and J gave up 6 bases, with 10 bases separating them. CDR3 sequence reads: CASSVAGGVNSPLHF. The CDR3 region has the DNA TGTGCCAGCAGCGTAGCTGGCGGTGTTAATTCACCCCTCCACTTT.

CDR3 amino acids: CASSYLGGTDTQYF. As DNA, the CDR3 is TGTGCCAGCAGTTACTTGGGGGGCACAGATACGCAGTATTTT. The chain employs TRBV6-5 and TRBJ2-3, with D tentatively TRBD1 or TRBD2 (5 bases each). This CDR3 is built from 14 residues. The V end was cut by 1 base, the J end by 1 base, with 6 bases between. Per germline, CDR1 MNHEY and CDR2 SVGAGI.

The CDR3 protein is CASSPPQGFYGYTF. DNA of the CDR3: TGTGCCAGCAGCCCACCCCAGGGGTTCTATGGCTACACCTTC. This rearrangement joins TRBV28 to TRBJ1-2, with D possibly being TRBD1 (6 bases). The CDR3 totals 14 residues. Germline V gene data show CDR1 as MDHEN and CDR2 as SYDVKM. Trimming took 6 bases from V and 4 from J, leaving 15 bases between them.

The V call is TRBV6-5, the J call TRBJ1-4; 7 bases align to TRBD1. The CDR3 is 16 residues long. The germline CDR1 and CDR2 sequences are MNHEY and SVGAGI. V trimming: 0 bases; J trimming: 3 bases; junction bases outside the gene matches: 4. The CDR3 region is CASSYSTGMANEKLFF. The CDR3 DNA follows: TGTGCCAGCAGTTACTCGACAGGGATGGCTAATGAAAAACTGTTTTTT.